The 25 T cell receptor beta chains given below trace back to one sample, sequenced in a study of cytomegalovirus exposure and HLA in healthy donors. 60 Vbeta and 13 Jbeta primers were used in PCR. The method was immunoSEQ multiplex PCR; TCRdb's version includes in-frame clones alone and lacks a portion of them. The sample includes some 200,000 clones, approximately 85% of them seen just once. The sequencing sample was made of PBMCs. These TCRs come from a girl aged 5-17 years in good health and CMV-seropositive.

The CDR3 is CASSLSQGQETQYF. As DNA, the CDR3 is TGCGCCAGCAGCTTGAGCCAGGGGCAAGAGACCCAGTACTTC. The V call is TRBV5-1, the J call TRBJ2-5, with TRBD1 as a possible D gene (6 bases). There are 14 residues in the CDR3. The germline gives CDR1 SGHRS, CDR2 YFSETQ. The V end lost 1 base, the J end lost 2 bases, and 9 bases lay between the germline ends.

This clone occurred once. V gene TRBV12-5 combines with J gene TRBJ1-5; 7 bases fit TRBD1. Germline CDR1 reads LGHNT; CDR2 reads FRNRAP. The trim removed 6 bases at V and 5 bases at J, leaving 10 bases unmatched. This CDR3 comprises 15 residues. CDR3 in DNA: TGTGCTAGTGGAGCGGAGACAGGGCCCCATCAGCCCCAGCATTTT. This sequence encodes CASGAETGPHQPQHF.

CDR3 sequence reads: CASSHSNQPQHF. The CDR3 coding sequence is TGTGCCAGCAGCCATAGCAATCAGCCCCAGCATTTT. J is TRBJ1-5 and V is TRBV7-2; no firm D call. Germline values: CDR1 SGHTA, CDR2 FQGNSA. V was trimmed by 5 bases and J by 0 bases, leaving 2 bases between them. This CDR3 is built from 12 residues.

The chain is built from TRBV5-6 and TRBJ2-3; the match to TRBD2 covers 10 bases. The germline CDR1 and CDR2 sequences are SGHDT and YYEEEE. The CDR3 totals 18 residues. The ends lost 4 bases at V and 0 bases at J; junction bases unmatched: 11. Written as DNA, the CDR3 is TGTGCCAGCAGCCTTCTCAGCGGGGGGGCCTCGAGCACAGATACGCAGTATTTT. This codes for CASSLLSGGASSTDTQYF.

This rearrangement joins TRBV27 to TRBJ1-2; the D gene is possibly TRBD1 (6 bases). The CDR3 consists of 15 residues. Germline CDR1 and CDR2: MNHEY and SMNVEV (reference sequence). V shed 6 bases and J shed 2 bases, with 16 bases lying between them. DNA for the CDR3: TGTGCCAGCAGCCAGGGACATCAGTTGAACTATGGCTACACCTTC. It encodes CASSQGHQLNYGYTF.

V is TRBV5-1 and J is TRBJ1-1; 10 bases fit TRBD1. Germline CDR1 SGHRS, CDR2 YFSETQ. This CDR3 has 15 residues. Trimming at V came to 0 bases and at J to 4 bases, leaving 3 bases not matched to a gene. The chain's CDR3 is CASSLGQGAGTEAFF. CDR3 coding DNA: TGCGCCAGCAGCTTGGGACAGGGGGCAGGCACTGAAGCTTTCTTT.

V usage is TRBV27 and J usage is TRBJ2-5; the match to TRBD2 covers 7 bases. The length of the CDR3 is 15 residues. Germline V gene lookup returns CDR1 MNHEY and CDR2 SMNVEV (reference sequence). J lost 4 bases, V lost 2 bases, and 7 bases had no gene match. The CDR3 nucleotides are TGTGCCAGCAGTTTAGGCCCCTGGGAGGGAGAGACCCAGTACTTC. Protein: CASSLGPWEGETQYF.

The chain couples TRBV14 to TRBJ1-3, with a weak D call TRBD1 (6 bases). This CDR3 contains 16 residues. V shed 1 base and J shed 11 bases, with 21 bases lying between them. Germline V lookup: CDR1 SGHDN, CDR2 FVKESK. DNA for the CDR3: TGTGCCAGCAGCCAAGGGACAGCTCTCTTCTCGGGATCCATATATTTT. It translates to CASSQGTALFSGSIYF.

This clone was seen once. The rearrangement links TRBV11-2 to TRBJ1-5; D not certain. The CDR3 has 13 amino acids. Germline CDR1 reads SGHAT; CDR2 reads FQNNGV. The germline V and J ends were trimmed by 5 bases and 6 bases, with 11 bases remaining between them. The CDR3 is CASSRGYGQPQHF. The CDR3 coding sequence is TGTGCCAGCAGCCGAGGGTACGGTCAGCCCCAGCATTTT.

This clone showed up just a few times. The chain has TRBV5-4 and TRBJ2-5; a possible D gene is TRBD1 (6 bases). V was shortened by 3 bases and J by 5 bases, with 11 bases between the two germline ends. CDR1 and CDR2 (germline): SGHNT, YYREEE (reference sequence). The CDR3 has 13 amino acids. The CDR3 bases are TGTGCCAGCAGCTCAGGGGTAGACGAGACCCAGTACTTC. Translation: CASSSGVDETQYF. The full variable domain, rest sourced from reference TRBV5-4 and TRBJ2-5, is ETGVTQSPTHLIKTRGQQVTLRCSSQSGHNTVSWYQQALGQGPQFIFQYYREEENGRGNFPPRFSGLQFPNYSSELNVNALELDDSALYLCASSSGVDETQYFGPGTRLLVL.

The chain carries TRBV4-2 and TRBJ2-7; 10 bases match TRBD2. CDR1 and CDR2 from the germline V gene are LGHNA and YNFKEQ. Trimming cost V 2 bases and J 3 bases; bases outside gene matches: 4. The CDR3 runs 15 residues. Here the CDR3 DNA reads TGTGCCAGCAGCCAACAAGAGCGGGGGGGCTACGAGCAGTACTTC. It is translated as CASSQQERGGYEQYF.

V gene TRBV27 combines with J gene TRBJ1-2; 8 nucleotides match TRBD1. Germline CDR1 reads MNHEY; CDR2 reads SMNVEV (reference sequence). The ends lost 6 bases at V and 3 bases at J; junction bases unmatched: 6. The CDR3 length is 14 residues. CDR3: CASRGQGGDYGYTF. CDR3 sequence (DNA): TGTGCCAGCAGAGGACAGGGTGGGGACTATGGCTACACCTTC.

The chain employs TRBV2 and TRBJ2-2; D may be TRBD2 (6 bases). Germline V gene lookup returns CDR1 SNHLY and CDR2 FYNNEI. V was shortened by 11 bases and J by 6 bases, with 13 bases between the two germline ends. The CDR3 spans 12 residues. This chain's CDR3 is CAGRSGPGELFF. The CDR3 region has the DNA TGTGCCGGACGTAGCGGTCCCGGGGAGCTGTTTTTT.

The chain is built from TRBV5-1 and TRBJ1-1, with D possibly TRBD1 on 5 matching bases. The CDR3 contains 14 residues. Trimming cost V 5 bases and J 3 bases, with 14 bases left between them. Per germline, CDR1 SGHRS and CDR2 YFSETQ. The CDR3 bases are TGCGCCAGCAGACCCGACGGGGGGTACACTGAAGCTTTCTTT. Translated: CASRPDGGYTEAFF.

The chain links TRBV11-2 to TRBJ2-2; 10 nucleotides align to TRBD1. Germline V gene sequence: CDR1 SGHAT, CDR2 FQNNGV. The length of the CDR3 is 15 residues. Trimming removed 5 bases from V and 7 bases from J; junction bases left unmatched: 7. The DNA for the CDR3 is TGTGCCAGCAGCGGCGGGACAGGGGAAATCGGGGAGCTGTTTTTT. Protein: CASSGGTGEIGELFF.

The genes are TRBV10-3 and TRBJ2-3; TRBD2 matches at 7 bases. Germline values: CDR1 ENHRY, CDR2 SYGVKD. Germline trimming cut 0 bases from V and 4 bases from J; bases unmatched to any gene: 7. This CDR3 region has 16 residues. CDR3 sequence reads: CAISESSGGRSDTQYF. The CDR3 DNA sequence: TGTGCCATCAGTGAGTCTTCGGGGGGTAGGTCAGATACGCAGTATTTT.

This clone was detected only once. The V call is TRBV2, the J call TRBJ1-6, with a weak D call TRBD1 (5 bases). This CDR3 is 14 amino acids long. Germline loops: CDR1 SNHLY, CDR2 FYNNEI. V was shortened by 6 bases and J by 7 bases, with 13 bases between the two germline ends. CDR3 in amino acids: CASRGRDLNSPLHF. In nucleotides, the CDR3 is TGTGCCAGCAGGGGCCGGGACTTGAATTCACCCCTCCACTTT.

The J gene is TRBJ1-1, the V gene TRBV7-9; D is ambiguous. The CDR3 is 15 residues long. From germline, CDR1 is SEHNR and CDR2 FQNEAQ (reference sequence). Between the trimmed V and J ends, which lost 1 base and 1 base, there was a span of 10 bases. CDR3 in amino acids: CASSLEEGANTEAFF. The CDR3 DNA follows: TGTGCCAGCAGCTTAGAGGAGGGAGCGAACACTGAAGCTTTCTTT.

The V gene is TRBV2, the J gene TRBJ1-2, with unresolved D. CDR3 size: 11 residues. Germline lookup yields CDR1 SNHLY and CDR2 FYNNEI. Trimming took off 6 bases at V and 3 bases at J, with 5 bases between the two ends. DNA for the CDR3: TGTGCCAGCAGCGAGGACTATGGCTACACCTTC. Translating gives CASSEDYGYTF.

This clone has a handful of counts. This chain connects TRBV7-9 to TRBJ1-1; 7 bases are a match to TRBD1. The CDR3 covers 16 residues. Germline CDR1 SEHNR, CDR2 FQNEAQ (reference sequence). V was clipped by 2 bases and J by 0 bases; unmatched bases: 6. CDR3 sequence (DNA): TGTGCCAGCAGCTTAAAAGAGACAGGGCTGAACACTGAAGCTTTCTTT. Amino acids: CASSLKETGLNTEAFF.

This chain connects TRBV7-8 to TRBJ2-7; 7 nucleotides align to TRBD1. The CDR3 consists of 16 residues. Trimming at V came to 1 base and at J to 3 bases, leaving 9 bases not matched to a gene. Germline assignment: CDR1 SGHVS and CDR2 FQNEAQ. The CDR3 coding sequence is TGTGCCAGCAGCTTAGGGTATACAGGGGCCGGCTACGAGCAGTACTTC. This codes for CASSLGYTGAGYEQYF.

The chain has TRBV2 and TRBJ2-7, with D tentatively TRBD1 (6 bases). This CDR3 is built from 13 residues. CDR1 and CDR2 (germline): SNHLY, FYNNEI. V was trimmed by 11 bases and J by 3 bases, leaving 17 bases between them. CDR3 in amino acids: CAYIGTRNYEQYF. The CDR3 DNA sequence: TGTGCCTACATAGGGACACGGAACTACGAGCAGTACTTC. Together with reference TRBV2 and TRBJ2-7, the CDR3 gives the full variable domain: EPEVTQTPSHQVTQMGQEVILRCVPISNHLYFYWYRQILGQKVEFLVSFYNNEISEKSEIFDDQFSVERPDGSNFTLKIRSTKLEDSAMYFCAYIGTRNYEQYFGPGTRLTVT.

In DNA form, the CDR3 reads TGTGCCAGCAGCGCGCAGCCGACAGGGCTTAACACTGAAGCTTTCTTT. This gives the protein CASSAQPTGLNTEAFF. This sequence joins TRBV9 and TRBJ1-1; the match to TRBD1 covers 7 bases. Germline assignment: CDR1 SGDLS and CDR2 YYNGEE. This CDR3 is 16 amino acids long. J gave up 2 bases and V 3 bases, and 10 bases lay outside the gene matches.

V and J are TRBV10-3 and TRBJ2-3; 9 bases map to TRBD2. The CDR3 has 15 residues. Germline V CDR1 and CDR2: ENHRY, SYGVKD. The junction had 9 bases not matched to a gene; V was cut back by 7 bases and J by 4 bases. This CDR3 reads CAITDRAGGPDTQYF. The DNA for the CDR3 is TGTGCCATCACCGACCGCGCGGGGGGGCCAGATACGCAGTATTTT.

J is TRBJ2-3 and V is TRBV2, with D possibly TRBD1 on 6 matching bases. This CDR3 is built from 14 residues. V lost 6 bases and J lost 0, with 10 bases in between. Germline-derived CDR1 and CDR2 are SNHLY and FYNNEI. The CDR3 spells CASRGHLSTDTQYF. The CDR3 DNA sequence: TGTGCCAGCAGGGGACACCTTAGCACAGATACGCAGTATTTT. Supplemented by reference TRBV2 and TRBJ2-3, the full variable domain reads EPEVTQTPSHQVTQMGQEVILRCVPISNHLYFYWYRQILGQKVEFLVSFYNNEISEKSEIFDDQFSVERPDGSNFTLKIRSTKLEDSAMYFCASRGHLSTDTQYFGPGTRLTVL.